This TCR beta chain is from a study of CD8 T cells in ankylosing spondylitis. There are 13 residues in the CDR3. From germline, CDR1 is SEHNR and CDR2 FQNEAQ (reference sequence). The V and J ends lost 4 bases and 0 bases respectively, with 6 bases between them. Study-level findings and limits: It appeared that ankylosing spondylitis blood was characterized by a TCR beta motif of several highly homologous variants. CD8+ by phenotype, disease-linked clones were relatively rare in peripheral blood. Clones tied to disease were said to be significantly enriched in matched ankylosing spondylitis synovial fluid.

Libraries for TCR beta were made by quantitative 5'-RACE with molecular barcodes. TCRdb re-analysed the 5' RACE reads in MiXCR, keeping a single row per CDR3 protein. The table has 150,000 or so distinct CDR3 sequences, around 32% seen once; the top ten hold 4.5% to 6%. Worth noting for this clonotype: Its antigen remains unknown.

The chain uses TRBV7-9 and TRBJ1-2; D is perhaps TRBD1 (6 bases). Sequenced input: synovial fluid, either unsorted or a sorted T cell fraction (not recorded which). This TCR came from a male donor with ankylosing spondylitis. CDR3 nucleotide sequence: TGTGCCAGCAGCTCAGGGGCTAACTATGGCTACACCTTC. Amino acids: CASSSGANYGYTF.